A selection of T cell receptor beta chains follows, all from one sample in a study of T cells in Graves' hyperthyroidism and ophthalmopathy. TCRdb analysed the multiplex PCR reads with MiXCR anew, one entry per CDR3 protein. The table lists 500,000 to 750,000 distinct CDR3 sequences, roughly 46% of them singletons. The source material was peripheral blood or thyroid tissue (not recorded which). Source of these receptors: a woman younger than 30 with Graves' hyperthyroidism. CDR3s include the opening cysteine and the closing phenylalanine or tryptophan. D genes are given only for firm matches. Clone size is not always given. Where it is, it says once, few, many or a class for expanded clones.

TRBD2	TRBV7-9	NA	TRBJ2-7	CASSPTSGRGTGELYF	TGTGCCAGCAGCCCGACTAGCGGGAGAGGAACCGGGGAGCTGTACTTC
TRBD2	TRBV24-1	NA	TRBJ2-3	CATSSLTSAGTQYF	TGTGCCACCAGCTCGCTAACTAGCGCCGGTACGCAGTATTTT
NA	TRBV12-3/TRBV12-4	NA	TRBJ2-6	CASRHRGGANVLTF	TGTGCCAGCAGGCACAGAGGTGGGGCCAACGTCCTGACTTTC
NA	TRBV10-3	many	TRBJ2-7	CAISESGSGYEQYF	TGTGCCATCAGTGAGTCGGGGAGTGGATACGAGCAGTACTTC
TRBD2	TRBV29-1	NA	TRBJ2-7	CSGGRAPGLAGERPYEQYF	TGCAGCGGTGGGCGCGCACCGGGACTAGCGGGAGAGCGGCCCTACGAGCAGTACTTC
NA	TRBV6-6	many	TRBJ2-7	CASRAWRTESSYEQYF	TGTGCCAGCAGAGCGTGGAGGACGGAGAGCTCCTACGAGCAGTACTTC
NA	TRBV2	many	TRBJ2-7	CASSRGHRVYEQYF	TGTGCCAGCAGTAGGGGACATCGAGTCTACGAGCAGTACTTC
NA	TRBV2	once	TRBJ1-5	CASSGLASGNEHF	TGTGCCAGCAGCGGACTAGCGTCCGGCAACGAGCATTTT
NA	TRBV2	NA	TRBJ2-5	CASSEWQSGDFSNQPQYF	TGTGCCAGCAGTGAATGGCAGTCCGGGGATTTTAGCAATCAGCCCCAGTACTTC
NA	TRBV19	many	TRBJ1-5	CAKPICVGRGFSNQPQHF	TGTGCCAAACCCATATGTGTGGGGAGGGGTTTTAGCAATCAGCCCCAGCATTTT
NA	TRBV7-2	NA	TRBJ2-7	CASSRSRGDEQYF	TGTGCCAGCAGCCGTTCGAGGGGGGACGAGCAGTACTTC
TRBD2	TRBV5-1	many	TRBJ2-5	CASSLYAMGTSGEETQYF	TGCGCCAGCAGCTTGTATGCTATGGGGACTAGCGGTGAAGAGACCCAGTACTTC
NA	TRBV3-1	many	TRBJ2-7	CASSQGPGFYEQYF	TGTGCCAGCAGCCAAGGCCCTGGATTCTACGAGCAGTACTTC
NA	TRBV11-3	many	TRBJ1-4	CASSLGPTDEKLFF	TGTGCCAGCAGCTTGGGTCCGACCGATGAAAAACTGTTTTTT
NA	TRBV15	NA	TRBJ1-5	CATSSLNINQPQHF	TGTGCCACCAGCAGTTTGAACATCAATCAGCCCCAGCATTTT
NA	TRBV20-1	NA	TRBJ1-1	CSASQVVGFNIEAFF	TGCAGTGCCAGTCAGGTGGTGGGCTTTAACATTGAAGCTTTCTTT
TRBD1	TRBV25-1	few	TRBJ2-1	CASSERQGADEQFF	TGTGCCAGCAGTGAACGACAGGGGGCGGATGAGCAGTTCTTC
TRBD1	TRBV7-2	few	TRBJ2-7	CASSRSPGQGGYEQYF	TGTGCCAGCAGCCGATCCCCGGGACAGGGGGGCTACGAGCAGTACTTC
TRBD2	TRBV2	many	TRBJ2-7	CASSEGAGVHYEQYF	TGTGCCAGCAGTGAAGGGGCGGGAGTTCACTACGAGCAGTACTTC
NA	TRBV10-3	many	TRBJ1-2	CAISAGDGGYTF	TGTGCCATCAGTGCGGGAGATGGAGGCTACACCTTC
TRBD2	TRBV6-2/TRBV6-3	many	TRBJ2-5	CASSSRLAVPQETQYF	TGTGCCAGCAGTTCAAGACTAGCGGTCCCCCAAGAGACCCAGTACTTC
NA	TRBV5-1	NA	TRBJ1-1	CASSYRTGAISNAEAFF	TGCGCCAGCAGCTACCGGACCGGGGCCATCTCGAACGCTGAAGCTTTCTTT
NA	TRBV7-2	few	TRBJ1-4	CASRLGGSNEKLFF	TGTGCCAGCAGACTGGGGGGGTCTAATGAAAAACTGTTTTTT
TRBD1	TRBV7-3	NA	TRBJ2-1	CASSLLDRSLYNEQFF	TGTGCCAGCAGCTTGTTGGACAGGTCCCTCTACAATGAGCAGTTCTTC
NA	TRBV30	NA	TRBJ1-5	CACRPRGNQPQHF	TGTGCCTGCCGCCCCCGGGGCAATCAGCCCCAGCATTTT